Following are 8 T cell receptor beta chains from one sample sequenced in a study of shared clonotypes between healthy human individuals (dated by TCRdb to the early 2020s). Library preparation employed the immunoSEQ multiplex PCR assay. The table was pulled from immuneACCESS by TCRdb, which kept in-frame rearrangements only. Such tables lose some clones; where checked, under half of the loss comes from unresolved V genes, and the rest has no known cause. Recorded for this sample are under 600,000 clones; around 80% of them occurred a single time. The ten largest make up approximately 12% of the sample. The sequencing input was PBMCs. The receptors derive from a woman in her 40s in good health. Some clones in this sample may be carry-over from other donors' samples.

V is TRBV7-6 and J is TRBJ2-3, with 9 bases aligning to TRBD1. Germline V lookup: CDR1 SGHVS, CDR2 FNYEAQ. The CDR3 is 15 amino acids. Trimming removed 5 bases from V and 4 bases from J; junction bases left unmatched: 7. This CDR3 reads CASSPRTGVPDTQYF. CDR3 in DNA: TGTGCCAGCAGCCCCCGGACAGGGGTCCCAGATACGCAGTATTTT.

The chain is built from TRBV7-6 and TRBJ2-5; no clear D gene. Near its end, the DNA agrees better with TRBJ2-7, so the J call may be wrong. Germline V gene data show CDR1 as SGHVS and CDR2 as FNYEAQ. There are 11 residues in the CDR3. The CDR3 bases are TGTGCCAGCAGCCGTTACTACGAGCAGTACTTC. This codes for CASSRYYEQYF.

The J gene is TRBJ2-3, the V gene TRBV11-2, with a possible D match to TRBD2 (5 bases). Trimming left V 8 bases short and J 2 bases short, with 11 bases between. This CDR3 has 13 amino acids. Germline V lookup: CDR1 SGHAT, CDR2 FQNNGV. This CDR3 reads CASVGLLTDTQYF. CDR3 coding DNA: TGTGCCAGCGTAGGACTTCTCACAGATACGCAGTATTTT.

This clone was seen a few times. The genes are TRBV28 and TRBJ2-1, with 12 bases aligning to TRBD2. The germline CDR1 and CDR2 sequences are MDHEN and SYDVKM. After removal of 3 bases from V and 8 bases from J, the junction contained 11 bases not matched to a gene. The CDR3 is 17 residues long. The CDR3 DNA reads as TGTGCCAGCAGTTTGAATCCCGGGACTAGCGGGTTTGATGAGCAGTTCTTC. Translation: CASSLNPGTSGFDEQFF.

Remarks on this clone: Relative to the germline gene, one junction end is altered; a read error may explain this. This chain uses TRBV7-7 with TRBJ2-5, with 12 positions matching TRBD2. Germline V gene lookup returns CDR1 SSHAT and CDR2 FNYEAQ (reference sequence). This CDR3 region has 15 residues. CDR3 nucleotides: TGTGCTAGCAGCCAGACTAGCGGGAGAGGAGAGACCCAGTACTTC. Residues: CASSQTSGRGETQYF.

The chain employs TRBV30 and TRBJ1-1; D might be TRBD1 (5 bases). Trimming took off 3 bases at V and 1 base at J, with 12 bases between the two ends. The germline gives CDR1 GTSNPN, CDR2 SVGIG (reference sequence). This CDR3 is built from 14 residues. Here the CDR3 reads CAWSPGFPNTEAFF. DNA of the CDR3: TGTGCCTGGAGCCCAGGGTTTCCGAACACTGAAGCTTTCTTT.

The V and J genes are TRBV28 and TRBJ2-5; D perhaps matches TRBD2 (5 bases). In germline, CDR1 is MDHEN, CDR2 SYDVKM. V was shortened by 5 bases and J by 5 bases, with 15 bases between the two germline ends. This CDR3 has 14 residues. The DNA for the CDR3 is TGTGCCAGCAGTATAACGGGATTGTGGGAGACCCAGTACTTC. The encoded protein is CASSITGLWETQYF.

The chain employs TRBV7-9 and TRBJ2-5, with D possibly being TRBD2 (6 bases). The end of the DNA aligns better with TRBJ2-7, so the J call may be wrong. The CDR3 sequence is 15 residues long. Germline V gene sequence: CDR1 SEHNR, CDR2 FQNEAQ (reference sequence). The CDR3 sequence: CASSSFTSLSYEQYF. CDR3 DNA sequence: TGTGCCAGCAGCTCATTTACTAGCCTCTCCTACGAGCAGTACTTC.